This T cell receptor beta chain derives from a study of cytomegalovirus exposure and HLA in healthy donors (dated by TCRdb to 2015 to 2018). Looking at the study overall: An earlier analysis of several hundred of the donors reported about 250 Gb of sequence data and 117 million unique TCR beta sequences from roughly 180 million T cells. To study patterns of TCR occurrence, a later analysis re-analyzed previously published TCR beta repertoires from under 750 donors and added high-resolution HLA genotyping. The number of donors typed differed by locus, with roughly 620-630 for A, B, C, DRB1 and DQB1, 522 for DQA1, 600 to 610 for DPA1, and around 430 for DPB1. Using immunosequencing, the study profiled T cell repertoires from 500 to 800 subjects and related those repertoires to cytomegalovirus serostatus. Roughly 5 DR-DQ haplotypes were treated as single units for association and clustering because of strong linkage in the cohort. HLA typing included class I and class II loci at four-digit resolution. All discovery cohort repertoires had been generated using a single sequencing platform. The later analysis used no new phenotypic data to find candidate immune exposures, relying instead on TCR beta sequences and their occurrence across donors. The study aimed to test whether signatures of past pathogen exposure could be identified by cataloging public T cell receptors. The genetic ancestry cluster associated with self-reported Caucasian donors included 70% to 85% of the 350 to 500 genotyped donors. On average, around 200,000 unique TCR beta nucleotide sequences were sequenced per donor among about 400 genotyped donors of the cohort, with around 19% of those sequences being non-productive. Besides the first cohort of 666 subjects, a separate validation cohort made up of roughly 120 different subjects was used. The study combined high-throughput TCR immunosequencing, statistical association of individual TCRs with disease status, and machine learning to predict cytomegalovirus infection status. A later genetic analysis took genome-wide SNP genotypes for about three fifths of the 666 donors and used that subset as a discovery cohort. Donor age, sex, ethnicity and CMV serostatus were compiled together with the repertoire data. An earlier analysis of several hundred of the donors applied high-throughput TCR beta sequencing to assess whether each TCR beta V gene segment acted as functional or pseudogenic. Around 320 gigabases of sequencing data and tens of millions of unique TCR sequences were included in an early release covering under 650 HLA-typed donors. Beyond this particular receptor, the publication reports: Sequencing depth was assumed to be roughly uniform across donors in the presence/absence analyses, though that assumption may not hold. A later genetic analysis associated a missense DCLRE1C variant with V-gene and J-gene trimming of TCR beta chains, and an independent cohort replicated the association. In a later genetic analysis, fewer N-insertions in productive TCRs were reported among donors in an Asian-associated ancestry cluster than the roughly 640-donor mean. The classifier was reported to diagnose cytomegalovirus status with high specificity and sensitivity in both the original cohort and the validation cohort. Linkage disequilibrium might explain the correlated functional status among segregating V segments, but an unknown experimental factor could not be ruled out. When HLA alleles, especially DR and DQ, strongly co-occurred, attributing TCR associations to individual alleles was difficult. For the cohort, immune exposure information was limited to CMV serostatus. It was suggested by the authors that the approach could potentially be generalized to other disease states and immunological phenotypes. Compared with equally common non-associated chains, HLA-associated TCR beta chains in a later analysis were more clonally expanded and had lower generation probabilities. A further reported finding was that TCR beta sequences accurately predicted the HLA-A and HLA-B alleles for most subjects in the first cohort. According to a later analysis, parvovirus B19, influenza, CMV and Epstein-Barr virus appeared linked to several top co-occurrence clusters. Only TCR beta chains were sequenced in this cohort, and the absence of alpha or paired-chain data limited detectable features. Because counts were too low, more than 15 rarely observed V segments, including chromosome 9 orphons, were left out of the earlier analysis of a few hundred of the donors. Because HLA typing was missing for some donors at each locus, association tests included only the typed subset. In vitro tests confirmed that a few of the cytomegalovirus-associated TCR beta chains recognize cytomegalovirus antigens. In a later analysis, TCR association rates were found to vary across HLA loci, with the most associated TCRs seen for DRB1 alleles and the fewest for HLA-C alleles. A cluster of highly shared sequence variants was judged likely to be a technical artifact of the sequencing pipeline. Most TCR sequences were observed very rarely across donors, whereas some public TCRs were present in many individuals. The study listed 150 to 200 TCR beta chains as associated with cytomegalovirus. A later analysis found that most CMV-associated TCR beta chains appeared HLA-restricted, with HLA associations seemingly driven largely by CMV exposure. An earlier analysis of around 500 of the donors showed that most TCR beta V segments appeared in productive rearrangements either about 90% or about 30% of the time, which broadly matched IMGT annotations. Specific HLA alleles were associated with 15,000 to 20,000 TCR beta sequences at a false discovery rate of 0.05 in a later analysis.

The cohort was made up of 500 to 850 healthy bone marrow donors. All cohort members were sampled while nominally healthy, although unrecorded immune exposures were likely present. The donor tested CMV seropositive, placing the donor among the roughly 300 seropositive members of the cohort. Each donor provided a peripheral blood sample, and peripheral blood mononuclear cells were used for TCR beta sequencing. Genomic DNA was extracted from the blood cell samples with the Qiagen DNeasy Blood Extraction Kit. Preparation of the library involved the immunoSEQ multiplex PCR assay. For the multiplex PCR, a mixture combining 60 forward primers for TCR Vbeta segments and 13 reverse primers for TCR Jbeta segments was used. The CDR3 region of rearranged TCR beta genes was amplified from genomic DNA by a multiplex PCR assay. On the Illumina HiSeq System, the amplified TCR beta libraries were sequenced as 87-base-pair reads. As for how the authors treated the data: A later analysis tallied 75 million to 95 million unique TCR beta chains across the 666 repertoires, and approximately 9.9 million of those chains were shared by two or more donors. To remove PCR and sequencing errors, raw reads were error-corrected and collapsed into unique sequences using a nearest-neighbor algorithm that merged closely related sequences. CDR3 sequences were aligned to IMGT reference sequences to assign V, D and J gene segments. For a sequence to be retained, a match of at least six nucleotides to both a V gene segment and a J gene segment was required. Rearrangements were classified as productive when the CDR3 lacked stop codons and remained in frame with V and J, and all other rearrangements were classified as non-productive. CDR3 was defined by IMGT convention, running from the second conserved V-encoded cysteine to the conserved J-encoded phenylalanine. The earlier analysis of fewer than 750 of the donors excluded sequences that lacked an unambiguous match to a single V gene segment. In an earlier analysis of around 600 of the donors, V segments were called functional above 56.7% productive rearrangements and were called segregating when the between-donor standard deviation exceeded 5%. A statistical classification framework was built to diagnose cytomegalovirus status from the catalog of TCR beta chain sequences. In a later analysis, TCR nucleotide sequences were compared against IMGT/GENE-DB human TR gene sequences so that V and J genes could be assigned. Using the TCRdist pipeline, a later analysis assigned CDR3 sequences along with most-parsimonious VDJ recombination scenarios. In a later analysis, each TCR beta chain was defined by its CDR3 amino acid sequence together with its V-gene family, and reads without a unique V-gene family were excluded. As a way to deal with suspected cross-contamination and a sequencing artifact, a later analysis dropped over 550 nucleotide sequences that were highly shared and had low generation probability. For each public chain, a later analysis derived a clonal expansion index from normalized ranks of inferred template counts within each repertoire. A later analysis computed generation probabilities with a VDJ recombination model fitted to out-of-frame rearrangements, and checked the results against IGoR. In a later analysis, TCR-TCR, TCR-HLA and TCR-CMV co-occurrence was scored with hypergeometric tests, and a repertoire-size bias correction was applied to TCR pairs. A later analysis estimated false discovery rates by permuting HLA or CMV assignments 20 times. In a later analysis, co-occurring TCRs were grouped with DBSCAN, and TCRdist sequence similarity was added when clustering was performed within HLA-allele-positive subsets. Co-occurrence clustering excluded repertoires with fewer than 30,000 or more than 120,000 public chains, plus five with anomalous nucleotide sharing. The clones in this table, taken by TCRdb from immuneACCESS, are in-frame only. Not every clone is retained; where verified, under half of the shortfall comes from an unresolved V gene, and the cause of the rest is unknown. From that table come the V and J calls and clone size; the DNA was used to work out D and trimming. For this sample the table gives roughly 88,000 clones, of which over 60% were detected only once. The top ten constitute roughly 4.8% of the sample.

The table lists this clone with a few counts. Its specific antigen is unknown. Per-nucleotide qualities are absent, and no much larger clonotype sits a single base away. The receptor was derived from a man aged 25-40 years in good health and CMV-seropositive. The sample consisted of PBMCs.

The encoded CDR3 is CASSLNSKGLAGVSTGELFF. The base sequence is TGCGCCAGCAGCTTGAACAGTAAAGGACTAGCGGGAGTCAGCACCGGGGAGCTGTTTTTT. The V gene is TRBV5-1 and the J gene is TRBJ2-2; the central 13 bases match TRBD2. The CDR3 numbers 20 residues from cysteine through phenylalanine. The CDR3 DNA has 60 bases and is translated from base 1. The V end gives up 1 base and the J end 4 bases, leaving 13 bases in the junction not matched to a gene. Taken from the germline V gene, the CDR1 and CDR2 loops are SGHRS and YFSETQ.